Below, 17 T cell receptor beta chains from the same sample are listed, as sequenced in a study of blood T cell repertoires in COVID-19. Generated by immunoSEQ multiplex PCR, the TCRdb table keeps only in-frame clones and is missing some. The sample includes 45,000 to 70,000 clones, 82% of them seen just once. The source material was peripheral blood. Receptors originate from a woman older than 75 with acute or convalescent COVID-19.

V and J are TRBV15 and TRBJ1-1, with TRBD1 matching 9 bases. Germline V lookup: CDR1 LNHNV, CDR2 YYDKDF (reference sequence). The V and J ends lost 3 bases and 8 bases, in that order; junction bases with no gene match: 10. The CDR3 is 15 amino acids. CDR3 sequence: CATSRDFTGTGEAFF. The CDR3 DNA reads as TGTGCCACCAGCAGGGATTTTACCGGGACAGGGGAAGCTTTCTTT.

The chain couples TRBV2 to TRBJ1-2; tentative D call: TRBD1 (5 bases). The CDR3 consists of 16 residues. V shed 4 bases and J shed 4 bases, with 19 bases lying between them. Germline CDR1 reads SNHLY; CDR2 reads FYNNEI. The CDR3 bases are TGTGCCAGCAGTGGGGCAGGGCCATCCCCGGTCTATGGCTACACCTTC. Translated, it gives CASSGAGPSPVYGYTF.

This clone has a handful of counts. The chain is built from TRBV11-2 and TRBJ2-2; 7 bases are a match to TRBD1. The CDR3 has 15 residues. Germline values: CDR1 SGHAT, CDR2 FQNNGV. Losses at the gene ends were 5 bases for V and 3 bases for J; bases not matched to a gene: 6. This chain's CDR3 is CASSRQTGYTGELFF. The CDR3 bases are TGTGCCAGCAGCCGACAGACAGGGTACACCGGGGAGCTGTTTTTT.

This clone was picked up a small number of times. The gene calls are TRBV9 and TRBJ2-7; TRBD2 matches 10 bases. The CDR3 contains 15 residues. V was pared by 1 base and J by 7 bases, with 8 bases of the junction left unmatched. CDR1 and CDR2 from the germline V gene are SGDLS and YYNGEE. The CDR3 reads CASSVQAGGPGEQYF. CDR3 coding DNA: TGTGCCAGCAGCGTACAAGCGGGAGGGCCTGGTGAGCAGTACTTC.

V and J are TRBV5-1 and TRBJ1-1, with TRBD1 as a possible D gene (5 bases). V was clipped by 2 bases and J by 3 bases, with 11 bases between them. Germline V lookup: CDR1 SGHRS, CDR2 YFSETQ. This CDR3 contains 14 residues. Here the CDR3 reads CASSFFRGDTEAFF. The CDR3 region has the DNA TGCGCCAGCAGCTTCTTTCGGGGGGACACTGAAGCTTTCTTT.

This chain joins TRBV5-4 and TRBJ2-5; possibly TRBD2 for D (6 bases). This CDR3 contains 15 residues. Trimming removed 0 bases from V and 3 bases from J, with 12 bases in between. CDR1 and CDR2 (germline): SGHNT, YYREEE (reference sequence). CDR3 sequence: CASSLGAGRKETQYF. CDR3 coding DNA: TGTGCCAGCAGCTTGGGGGCGGGGAGAAAAGAGACCCAGTACTTC.

V gene TRBV19 combines with J gene TRBJ1-1; 8 nucleotides align to TRBD1. CDR3 length equals 15 residues. Germline CDR1 and CDR2: LNHDA and SQIVND (reference sequence). The trim removed 6 bases at V and 4 bases at J, leaving 10 bases unmatched. The CDR3 region is CASRMQGALGTEAFF. DNA of the CDR3: TGTGCCAGTAGAATGCAGGGGGCCCTGGGCACTGAAGCTTTCTTT.

Worth noting for this clone: The identical CDR3 is also encoded by other nucleotide sequences in the sample. J is TRBJ2-6 and V is TRBV2, with a tentative D call TRBD1 (6 bases). This CDR3 has 16 amino acids. CDR1 is SNHLY and CDR2 is FYNNEI in the germline V gene. V shed 5 bases and J shed 1 base, with 12 bases lying between them. CDR3 bases: TGTGCCAGCAGTAGGACAGCCTTGTCTGGGGCCAACGTCCTGACTTTC. Encoded protein: CASSRTALSGANVLTF.

The chain links TRBV7-3 to TRBJ2-1; perhaps TRBD1 as D (5 bases). CDR1 and CDR2 from the germline V gene are SGHTA and FQGTGA. Trimming took off 2 bases at V and 9 bases at J, with 8 bases between the two ends. CDR3 length: 12 residues. This chain's CDR3 is CASSLAQGEQFF. Written as DNA, the CDR3 is TGTGCCAGCAGCTTAGCCCAGGGTGAGCAGTTCTTC.

The chain couples TRBV2 to TRBJ2-5, with TRBD1 matching over 7 bases. V trimming: 7 bases; J trimming: 4 bases; junction bases outside the gene matches: 6. The CDR3 loop spans 13 amino acids. Germline loops: CDR1 SNHLY, CDR2 FYNNEI. The CDR3 sequence is CASTGTERETQYF. CDR3 sequence (DNA): TGTGCCAGCACCGGGACAGAAAGAGAGACCCAGTACTTC. Looking up the rest from reference TRBV2 and TRBJ2-5 gives the full variable domain: EPEVTQTPSHQVTQMGQEVILRCVPISNHLYFYWYRQILGQKVEFLVSFYNNEISEKSEIFDDQFSVERPDGSNFTLKIRSTKLEDSAMYFCASTGTERETQYFGPGTRLLVL.

V usage is TRBV6-5 and J usage is TRBJ2-4; 7 bases are shared with TRBD1. V gave up 7 bases and J gave up 0 bases; unmatched junction bases: 6. Germline assignment: CDR1 MNHEY and CDR2 SVGAGI. The CDR3 extends over 15 amino acids. CDR3 residues: CASKGQSLAKNIQYF. CDR3 sequence (DNA): TGTGCCAGCAAGGGACAGTCGTTAGCCAAAAACATTCAGTACTTC.

The rearrangement joins TRBV29-1 to TRBJ1-2, with D possibly matching TRBD1 (5 bases). CDR1 is SQVTM and CDR2 is ANQGSEA in the germline V gene. V was clipped by 4 bases and J by 7 bases, with 16 bases between them. The length of the CDR3 is 13 residues. CDR3 sequence (DNA): TGCAGCGTTGGACAGCGGGTATTAGGTGGCTACACCTTC. Translated: CSVGQRVLGGYTF.

The chain joins TRBV3-1 (or the pseudogene TRBV3-2) to TRBJ1-2; D remains unclear. Germline CDR1 LGHDT, CDR2 YNNKEL (reference sequence). Between the trimmed V and J ends, which lost 4 bases and 6 bases, there was a span of 6 bases. The CDR3 runs 11 residues. DNA for the CDR3: TGTGCCAGCAGCCGAGCGGATGGCTACACCTTC. This codes for CASSRADGYTF.

This chain joins TRBV7-8 and TRBJ1-6, with D tentatively TRBD1 (5 bases). Between the trimmed V and J ends, which lost 5 bases and 9 bases, there was a span of 20 bases. The germline gives CDR1 SGHVS, CDR2 FQNEAQ. The CDR3 has 16 residues. The CDR3: CASSPNRGGTPSPLHF. The CDR3 DNA reads as TGTGCCAGCAGCCCTAATCGCGGGGGAACCCCTTCACCCCTCCACTTT.

The chain employs TRBV6-6 and TRBJ1-6; D may be TRBD1 (5 bases). Between the trimmed V and J ends, which lost 0 bases and 5 bases, there was a span of 8 bases. The CDR3 is made up of 15 amino acids. Germline V gives CDR1 MNHNY, CDR2 SVGAGI (reference sequence). The CDR3 here is CASSYSSQDNSPLHF. The CDR3 DNA reads TGTGCCAGCAGTTACTCGTCACAGGATAATTCACCCCTCCACTTT.

This chain connects TRBV30 to TRBJ2-7, with 7 bases aligning to TRBD2. V dropped 0 bases and J dropped 5; count of bases not matched to a gene: 10. CDR3 length: 15 amino acids. Germline lookup yields CDR1 GTSNPN and CDR2 SVGIG (reference sequence). The CDR3 DNA follows: TGTGCCTGGAGTGTACCACGGCTAGCGGAACACGAGCAGTACTTC. Protein sequence: CAWSVPRLAEHEQYF.

This clone was recorded once. The V and J genes are TRBV2 and TRBJ1-1; weak D call: TRBD1 (5 bases). Between the trimmed V and J ends, which lost 3 bases and 4 bases, there was a span of 21 bases. The CDR3 has 17 residues. Germline CDR1 reads SNHLY; CDR2 reads FYNNEI. CDR3 sequence reads: CASSDVLGGRGTTEAFF. DNA of the CDR3: TGTGCCAGCAGTGATGTGTTGGGGGGACGGGGAACCACTGAAGCTTTCTTT.